The text below deals with one TCR beta chain. The sample comes from a study of glioma-infiltrating T cells after dendritic cell vaccination. Data came from immunoSEQ multiplex PCR; TCRdb stores just in-frame clones and leaves some out. The table has under 40,000 clones, around nine tenths seen once; the top ten hold 2.2%. CDR3 length: 17 amino acids. V was clipped by 4 bases and J by 5 bases; unmatched bases: 14. Per germline, CDR1 MGHRA and CDR2 YSYEKL. The chain carries TRBV4-1 and TRBJ2-5; TRBD2 agrees at 9 bases. The source is a human donor with glioblastoma. The source was blood, collected before dendritic cell vaccination. The chain's CDR3 is CASSPSPAGGRRETQYF. DNA for the CDR3: TGCGCCAGCAGCCCTTCCCCTGCGGGGGGGCGGCGGGAGACCCAGTACTTC.